This T cell receptor beta chain was obtained from a study of cytomegalovirus exposure and HLA in healthy donors. Study outcomes and limitations: Judged likely to be a sequencing artifact was a cluster of highly shared sequence variants. In a later analysis, V- and J-gene trimming of beta chains associated with a DCLRE1C missense variant, replicated independently. Upon later analysis, HLA-associated TCR beta chains proved more clonally expanded than other, equally common chains.

Germline V gene lookup returns CDR1 MDHEN and CDR2 SYDVKM. Trimming stripped 2 bases from V and 2 bases from J, with 12 bases between. The CDR3 sequence is 15 residues long. Concerning this clone itself: What it recognizes is unknown.

The study ran its PCR with 60 Vbeta and 13 Jbeta primers. The assay was immunoSEQ multiplex PCR, and TCRdb's table has in-frame clones only and misses some. The profile shows 95,000 to 110,000 clones, over 75% of them singletons. The chain recombines TRBV28 with TRBJ1-2; D gene uncertain. The sample taken for sequencing was PBMCs. The receptor was derived from a woman aged 18 to 35 in good health and CMV-seropositive. The CDR3 region has the DNA TGTGCCAGCAGTTTAAGTTTGCGGCAAAACTATGGCTACACCTTC. It yields the protein CASSLSLRQNYGYTF.